This T cell receptor (beta chain) was sequenced for a study of T-cell reconstitution after alpha-beta-depleted transplantation in children. The ends lost 3 bases at V and 1 base at J; junction bases unmatched: 5. The CDR3 covers 15 residues. Germline CDR1 and CDR2: MGHDK and SYGVNS. Preparation of the TCRbeta library used unique molecular identifiers. TCRdb independently ran MiXCR on the PCR reads; one entry per CDR3 protein. The sample shows 500,000 to 650,000 distinct CDR3 sequences, roughly 10% of them seen only once. This clonotype was recorded a few times. The input for sequencing was PBMCs, mostly from graft donor cells, taken 180 days after TCRalphabeta/CD19-depleted stem cell transplant. The source of this sequence is a female patient aged 2-9 years who had a stem cell transplant for aplastic anemia, so the T cells may come from the graft donor. V is TRBV25-1 and J is TRBJ1-1; 7 positions agree with TRBD1. Written as DNA, the CDR3 is TGTGCCAGCAGTGATAAGCCAGGGGGGAACACTGAAGCTTTCTTT. It encodes CASSDKPGGNTEAFF.